The rows below give T cell receptor beta chains drawn from one sample of a study of blood T cell repertoires in COVID-19. Sequenced by immunoSEQ multiplex PCR; TCRdb stores in-frame clones only, minus some. The sample includes about 200,000 clones, approximately 90% of them seen just once. Sequencing input: peripheral blood. The receptors stem from a middle-aged woman with acute or convalescent COVID-19. Each CDR3 is given with its conserved first and last residue. D genes are given only for firm matches.

-	TRBV5-4	TRBJ2-5	CASSSLRGPGETQYF
-	TRBV5-1	TRBJ1-2	CASSLDGSSGVYGYTF
TRBD1	TRBV12-3/TRBV12-4	TRBJ1-2	CASSPPGGYGYTF
-	TRBV27	TRBJ1-3	CASSAAGGNTIYF
TRBD1	TRBV19	TRBJ1-2	CASSRTGGDGYTF
-	TRBV11-2	TRBJ1-2	CASSPGRENYGYTF
TRBD2	TRBV24-1	TRBJ2-5	CATSSLGGRGGQETQYF
-	TRBV27	TRBJ2-5	CASRRAGPYQETQYF
-	TRBV30	TRBJ1-5	CAWSFSNQPQHF
TRBD2	TRBV5-1	TRBJ2-5	CASSLSGVQETQYF
TRBD1	TRBV5-4	TRBJ1-4	CASSWTGGANEKLFF
-	TRBV6-6	TRBJ1-2	CASSYSKQTSGYTF
-	TRBV29-1	TRBJ1-2	CSVRREIGYGYTF
TRBD1	TRBV24-1	TRBJ1-5	CATSDGTGGSQPQHF
-	TRBV5-4	TRBJ1-6	CASSFDSNSPLHF
TRBD1	TRBV2	TRBJ1-3	CASSGDRGNTIYF
-	TRBV14	TRBJ1-4	CASSPRRARTGRLFF
TRBD1	TRBV19	TRBJ2-1	CASSIQNRGLYNEQFF
TRBD1	TRBV5-1	TRBJ1-2	CASSLGGQGDYGYTF
-	TRBV2	TRBJ1-4	CASSLDGRGEKLFF
TRBD1	TRBV19	TRBJ2-2	CASRQGAGTGELFF
-	TRBV5-6	TRBJ2-3	CASSFGGGTDTQYF
-	TRBV6-5	TRBJ1-2	CASSFLANYGYTF
-	TRBV3-1/TRBV3-2	TRBJ1-2	CASSQDGYSSGYTF
TRBD1	TRBV7-9	TRBJ2-3	CASSIQGLDTQYF
TRBD2	TRBV7-2	TRBJ2-5	CASSSAGTSGQETQYF
-	TRBV4-2	TRBJ2-3	CASSQVGLSDTTQYF
-	TRBV27	TRBJ1-3	CASSFGHSGNTIYF
-	TRBV11-2	TRBJ2-2	CASSPHIGGYSNTGELFF
-	TRBV4-1	TRBJ1-2	CASSQDLGYQGYGYTF
TRBD1	TRBV4-2	TRBJ1-2	CAIQGAGDGYTF
TRBD1	TRBV2	TRBJ2-4	CASSEGTGVPKNIQYF
-	TRBV9	TRBJ1-4	CASSLGGLSEKLFF
-	TRBV5-6	TRBJ2-3	CASSRGAPGDTQYF
-	TRBV7-2	TRBJ2-6	CASSLVWEAGANVLTF
TRBD2	TRBV19	TRBJ2-2	CASSILPGLAGGGTGELFF